Listed below are T cell receptor beta chains from one sample, sequenced in a study of cytomegalovirus exposure and HLA in healthy donors. Assay used: immunoSEQ multiplex PCR; TCRdb lists only in-frame clones, some missing. The sample consists of about 150,000 clones, about 80% of them appearing once. Sequenced material: PBMCs. The source is a woman in her forties in good health and CMV-seronegative. Both conserved end residues are part of each CDR3. D genes are given only for firm matches. Clone size is not always given. Where it is, it says once, few, many or a class for expanded clones.

v_gene	j_gene	d_gene	abundance	CDR3aa	CDR3nt
TRBV21-1	TRBJ2-7	.	.	CASRATQTFRSYEQYF	TGTGCCAGCAGGGCAACTCAGACGTTCAGGTCTTACGAGCAGTACTTC
TRBV4-1	TRBJ1-3	TRBD1	.	CASTARGTGGGNTIYF	TGCGCCAGCACCGCTAGGGGAACAGGGGGTGGAAACACCATATATTTT
TRBV6-6	TRBJ2-3	TRBD2	few	CASSYSGGGAIDTQYF	TGTGCCAGCAGTTACTCGGGCGGGGGGGCCATCGATACGCAGTATTTT
TRBV7-2	TRBJ2-7	.	.	CASSLGEVGVYEQYF	TGTGCCAGCAGCTTAGGAGAGGTTGGTGTGTACGAGCAGTACTTC
TRBV5-1	TRBJ2-7	.	.	CASSPARGAYEQYF	TGCGCCAGCAGCCCCGCCCGGGGAGCGTACGAGCAGTACTTC
TRBV6-1	TRBJ2-5	TRBD1	.	CASSWDRGETQYF	TGTGCCAGCAGTTGGGACAGGGGAGAGACCCAGTACTTC
TRBV6-5	TRBJ2-3	.	.	CASRGSTDTQYF	TGTGCCAGCCGCGGCAGCACAGATACGCAGTATTTT
TRBV27	TRBJ2-7	.	.	CASSSGFSEQYF	TGTGCCAGCAGTTCCGGGTTTTCCGAGCAGTACTTC
TRBV5-1	TRBJ1-4	TRBD1	.	CASSTTRQGGEKLFF	TGCGCCAGCAGCACAACACGACAGGGCGGGGAAAAACTGTTTTTT
TRBV7-7	TRBJ2-2	.	.	CASSLAGPNTGELFF	TGTGCTAGCAGCTTAGCTGGGCCGAACACCGGGGAGCTGTTTTTT
TRBV7-2	TRBJ2-4	TRBD2	.	CASSLGTRENIQYF	TGTGCCAGCAGCCTTGGGACTAGGGAAAACATTCAGTACTTC
TRBV6-6	TRBJ2-1	TRBD1	.	CASLGPNTGENNEQFF	TGTGCCAGCCTGGGGCCCAATACAGGGGAAAACAATGAGCAGTTCTTC
TRBV5-1	TRBJ2-5	TRBD2	.	CASSLDLSGGAGGQETQYF	TGCGCCAGCAGCTTGGACCTTAGCGGGGGGGCCGGGGGCCAAGAGACCCAGTACTTC
TRBV28	TRBJ1-1	.	.	CASIMGGLAFF	TGTGCCAGCATCATGGGGGGATTAGCTTTCTTT
TRBV6-4	TRBJ1-1	.	.	CASSENLGTGSEAFF	TGTGCCAGCAGTGAAAATTTGGGAACAGGGAGTGAAGCTTTCTTT
TRBV6-5	TRBJ2-7	.	.	CASSYPPSYEQYF	TGTGCCAGCAGTTACCCCCCCAGTTACGAGCAGTACTTC
TRBV6-4	TRBJ2-3	.	.	CASSESSGTPQYF	TGTGCCAGCAGTGAGTCTTCGGGAACACCGCAGTATTTT
TRBV6-4	TRBJ2-3	TRBD2	many	CASSRTSGEGDTQYF	TGTGCCAGCAGCCGGACTAGCGGGGAGGGAGATACGCAGTATTTT
TRBV6-6	TRBJ2-3	TRBD1	.	CASRTGGTGSSDTQYF	TGTGCCAGCAGAACTGGGGGGACAGGGTCCTCAGATACGCAGTATTTT
TRBV10-3	TRBJ1-1	.	few	CAISESRGKGNTEAFF	TGTGCCATCAGTGAGTCAAGGGGTAAGGGGAACACTGAAGCTTTCTTT
TRBV6-1	TRBJ1-5	.	once	CASTPRDGIHAPQHF	TGTGCCAGCACCCCCCGGGATGGGATCCACGCGCCCCAGCATTTT
TRBV7-8	TRBJ1-1	TRBD1	.	CASSWDRVNTEAFF	TGTGCCAGCAGCTGGGACAGGGTAAACACTGAAGCTTTCTTT
TRBV10-1	TRBJ2-3	TRBD2	.	CASSPLTSGTTDTQYF	TGCGCCAGCAGTCCCCTGACTAGCGGGACCACAGATACGCAGTATTTT
TRBV19	TRBJ2-3	.	.	CASSRGQSTDTQYF	TGTGCCAGTAGCCGTGGACAGTCGACAGATACGCAGTATTTT
TRBV5-1	TRBJ2-5	.	.	CASNFQGQETQYF	TGCGCCAGCAATTTCCAGGGCCAAGAGACCCAGTACTTC
TRBV11-2	TRBJ2-5	.	.	CASSLGELGLETQYF	TGTGCCAGCAGCTTAGGAGAATTGGGACTAGAGACCCAGTACTTC
TRBV5-6	TRBJ1-4	TRBD1	.	CASSFAGGSEKLFF	TGTGCCAGCAGCTTCGCAGGGGGAAGTGAAAAACTGTTTTTT
TRBV28	TRBJ1-2	TRBD1	.	CATTRGTGVLEGYTF	TGTGCCACCACCCGGGGGACAGGGGTACTTGAAGGCTACACCTTC
TRBV6-4	TRBJ2-3	.	.	CASSGRAMGTQYF	TGTGCCAGCAGTGGCAGGGCTATGGGTACGCAGTATTTT
TRBV7-6	TRBJ2-7	TRBD2	.	CASSLGLAGSYEQYF	TGTGCCAGCAGCTTAGGACTAGCGGGATCCTACGAGCAGTACTTC
TRBV6-5	TRBJ2-1	.	.	CASSYRAGGYNEQFF	TGTGCCAGCAGTTATCGGGCCGGAGGATACAATGAGCAGTTCTTC
TRBV5-4	TRBJ1-6	.	.	CASSSTANSPLHF	TGTGCCAGCAGCTCGACAGCTAATTCACCCCTCCACTTT
TRBV7-7	TRBJ1-1	.	.	CASSPTRGTEAFF	TGTGCTAGCAGCCCCACCAGGGGCACTGAAGCTTTCTTT
TRBV7-9	TRBJ1-2	.	few	CASSLVQGFNYGYTF	TGTGCCAGCAGCTTAGTTCAGGGCTTTAACTATGGCTACACCTTC
TRBV5-8	TRBJ1-5	.	.	CASSLGDNSNQPQHF	TGTGCCAGCAGCTTGGGAGACAACAGCAATCAGCCCCAGCATTTT
TRBV6-5	TRBJ2-7	TRBD1	few	CASSYPTGVAVEQYF	TGTGCCAGCAGTTACCCGACAGGGGTCGCCGTGGAGCAGTACTTC
TRBV6-5	TRBJ1-2	.	once	CASSLAPRGNYGYTF	TGTGCCAGCAGTCTAGCCCCTCGCGGTAACTATGGCTACACCTTC
TRBV5-8	TRBJ2-1	.	.	CASSFLRGNEQFF	TGTGCCAGCAGCTTTCTTAGGGGAAATGAGCAGTTCTTC
TRBV5-1	TRBJ2-7	.	.	CASSLATEPTYEQYF	TGCGCCAGCAGCTTGGCGACGGAGCCTACCTACGAGCAGTACTTC
TRBV7-9	TRBJ1-5	.	few	CASTRGNSNQPQHF	TGTGCCAGCACCCGGGGGAATAGCAATCAGCCCCAGCATTTT
TRBV10-2	TRBJ1-2	.	.	CASTRTENYGYTF	TGCGCCAGCACCAGAACGGAGAACTATGGCTACACCTTC
TRBV29-1	TRBJ1-2	TRBD1	once	CSVRTGGYTF	TGCAGCGTTCGGACAGGGGGCTACACCTTC
TRBV11-2	TRBJ1-1	.	.	CASRRGNTEAFF	TGTGCCAGCAGGAGAGGGAACACTGAAGCTTTCTTT
TRBV5-1	TRBJ1-1	TRBD1	.	CASSWDRTLNTEAFF	TGCGCCAGCAGCTGGGACAGGACCCTGAACACTGAAGCTTTCTTT
TRBV29-1	TRBJ1-1	.	.	CSGGGPRGAEAFF	TGCAGCGGGGGGGGACCGCGAGGGGCTGAAGCTTTCTTT
TRBV7-8	TRBJ2-2	TRBD1	.	CASSRGQANTGELFF	TGTGCCAGCAGCCGGGGACAGGCGAACACCGGGGAGCTGTTTTTT
TRBV6-5	TRBJ1-1	.	.	CATGRGGHTEAFF	TGTGCCACCGGCCGGGGGGGGCACACTGAAGCTTTCTTT
TRBV28	TRBJ1-2	.	.	CASSGLWGLYGYTF	TGTGCCAGCAGCGGGCTATGGGGGCTCTATGGCTACACCTTC
TRBV6-1	TRBJ2-1	.	few	CASNSGTNNEQFF	TGTGCCAGCAACAGCGGGACAAACAATGAGCAGTTCTTC
TRBV9	TRBJ2-3	.	.	CASSVEGNTQYF	TGTGCCAGCAGCGTAGAGGGGAATACGCAGTATTTT
TRBV6-1	TRBJ1-1	.	.	CASSIRQDTEAFF	TGTGCCAGCAGTATAAGGCAGGACACTGAAGCTTTCTTT
TRBV28	TRBJ2-5	.	once	CASSPLSGGGAGETQYF	TGTGCCAGCAGTCCCCTATCCGGAGGGGGGGCGGGGGAGACCCAGTACTTC
TRBV6-1	TRBJ2-1	TRBD2	.	CASLDWTSESDEQFF	TGTGCCAGCCTCGACTGGACTAGCGAGTCGGATGAGCAGTTCTTC
TRBV5-4	TRBJ2-6	TRBD1	.	CASSLAGTGRAGANVLTF	TGTGCCAGCAGCTTGGCCGGGACAGGGAGAGCTGGGGCCAACGTCCTGACTTTC
TRBV5-4	TRBJ1-5	.	.	CASSLRAGLSNQPQHF	TGTGCCAGCAGCTTGAGGGCGGGTCTTAGCAATCAGCCCCAGCATTTT
TRBV13	TRBJ2-1	TRBD2	few	CASSPTPSGLALSYNEQFF	TGTGCCAGCAGCCCCACGCCATCGGGACTAGCGCTCTCCTACAATGAGCAGTTCTTC
TRBV6-5	TRBJ2-1	TRBD2	.	CASSWRTSGTYNEQFF	TGTGCCAGCAGTTGGAGGACTAGCGGGACTTACAATGAGCAGTTCTTC
TRBV7-9	TRBJ2-7	.	.	CASSSTTPLQRAYEQYF	TGTGCCAGCAGTTCAACTACCCCCCTCCAGAGAGCCTACGAGCAGTACTTC
TRBV5-1	TRBJ2-2	.	.	CASSFITANTGELFF	TGCGCCAGCAGCTTTATAACAGCTAACACCGGGGAGCTGTTTTTT
TRBV5-1	TRBJ2-7	TRBD1	.	CASSFYRGEYEQYF	TGCGCCAGCAGCTTCTACAGGGGGGAATACGAGCAGTACTTC